This T cell receptor (beta chain) originates from a study of blood T cell repertoires in COVID-19. Study background: The samples span acute and convalescent COVID-19 from the United States, Italy and Spain. PBMCs, B-cell-depleted T cells, or T cells were the source of the cDNA or gDNA that made up the material.

The CDR3 totals 18 residues. The germline V gene encodes CDR1 MNHEY and CDR2 SMNVEV (reference sequence). V was pared by 4 bases and J by 1 base, with 14 bases of the junction left unmatched. Donors in Cohort 3 counted as recovered after two negative PCRs, clearance, or symptom resolution. The data were produced by immunoSEQ multiplex PCR, yet TCRdb's version contains in-frame clones alone and is incomplete. The sample gives 450,000 to 500,000 clones, around 90% of which show up once; under 0.85% is in the top ten. The V call is TRBV27, the J call TRBJ2-3; the match to TRBD2 covers 7 bases. This clonotype was sampled from a woman between 18 and 29 years old who had recovered from COVID-19. Specimen: PBMCs or T cells enriched from blood (not recorded which). CDR3 region: CASSSPGDYLSRTDTQYF. The CDR3, as DNA: TGTGCCAGCAGTTCGCCGGGGGACTATCTCTCCCGCACAGATACGCAGTATTTT.